The next 6 T cell receptor beta chains were all read from a single sample in a study of blood T cell repertoires in COVID-19. Sequencing was performed with immunoSEQ multiplex PCR; in TCRdb, only in-frame clones are kept and a portion is missing. Among tens of thousands of clones listed, 70% to 90% were seen once. The sequenced material came from peripheral blood. These receptors all come from a human donor in a cohort sampled during active COVID-19.

CDR3 bases: TGTGCCAGCAGTTCCCCCCGTAGCGGTTTCACAGATACGCAGTATTTT. It translates to CASSSPRSGFTDTQYF. This chain joins TRBV28 and TRBJ2-3, with D perhaps matching TRBD2 (6 bases). V lost 4 bases to trimming and J lost 2 bases, with 16 bases between them. The length of the CDR3 is 16 residues. The germline gives CDR1 MDHEN, CDR2 SYDVKM. Full variable domain (remainder filled in from reference TRBV28 and TRBJ2-3): DVKVTQSSRYLVKRTGEKVFLECVQDMDHENMFWYRQDPGLGLRLIYFSYDVKMKEKGDIPEGYSVSREKKERFSLILESASTNQTSMYLCASSSPRSGFTDTQYFGPGTRLTVL.

This chain uses TRBV5-1 with TRBJ2-3; 8 bases are shared with TRBD2. CDR3 size: 16 residues. Germline V gene data show CDR1 as SGHRS and CDR2 as YFSETQ. Trimming removed 0 bases from V and 0 bases from J; junction bases left unmatched: 3. CDR3 DNA sequence: TGCGCCAGCAGCTTGGTAGGGACTAGTAGCACAGATACGCAGTATTTT. Protein product: CASSLVGTSSTDTQYF.

This clone was detected only once. V usage is TRBV6-6 and J usage is TRBJ2-2; TRBD1 agrees at 10 bases. From germline, CDR1 is MNHNY and CDR2 SVGAGI (reference sequence). The J segment lost 6 bases and the V segment lost 5 bases, leaving 9 bases of the junction unmatched. CDR3 length: 16 amino acids. CDR3 nucleotide sequence: TGTGCCAGCAGTCCGCCGGGACAGGGGAATCCCGGGGAGCTGTTTTTT. This sequence encodes CASSPPGQGNPGELFF.

Of note for this clone: A read error may account for a junction end that differs from germline. This chain links TRBV11-2 with TRBJ2-5; D is perhaps TRBD1 (5 bases). Germline values: CDR1 SGHAT, CDR2 FQNNGV. The CDR3 is 15 amino acids. Here the CDR3 reads CASSLDGHPAETQYF. In DNA form, the CDR3 reads TGTGCCAGCAGCCTAGACGGACATCCCGCAGAGACCCAGTACTTC.

V usage is TRBV9 and J usage is TRBJ2-2; TRBD2 matches 8 bases. The germline V gene has CDR1 SGDLS and CDR2 YYNGEE. The CDR3 has 17 residues. V dropped 2 bases and J dropped 3; count of bases not matched to a gene: 9. CDR3 loop: CASSVPKGREDTGELFF. The DNA for the CDR3 is TGTGCCAGCAGCGTCCCTAAGGGGCGGGAGGACACCGGGGAGCTGTTTTTT.

The chain carries TRBV19 and TRBJ1-2, with D possibly being TRBD1 (5 bases). This CDR3 comprises 16 residues. Trimming removed 3 bases from V and 0 bases from J, with 14 bases in between. Germline CDR1 LNHDA, CDR2 SQIVND (reference sequence). CDR3 protein: CASSIQGRRANYGYTF. CDR3 DNA: TGTGCCAGTAGTATTCAGGGCCGCCGGGCTAACTATGGCTACACCTTC.